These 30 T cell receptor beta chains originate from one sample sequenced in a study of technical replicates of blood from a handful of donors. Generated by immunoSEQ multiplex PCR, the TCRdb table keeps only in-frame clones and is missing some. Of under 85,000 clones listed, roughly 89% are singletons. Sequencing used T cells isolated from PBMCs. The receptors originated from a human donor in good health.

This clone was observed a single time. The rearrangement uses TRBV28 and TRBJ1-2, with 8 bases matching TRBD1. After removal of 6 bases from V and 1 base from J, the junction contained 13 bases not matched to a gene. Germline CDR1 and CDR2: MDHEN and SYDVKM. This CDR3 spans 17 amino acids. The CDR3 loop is CASRLAPGQANNYGYTF. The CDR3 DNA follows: TGTGCCAGCAGACTAGCTCCGGGACAGGCAAATAACTATGGCTACACCTTC.

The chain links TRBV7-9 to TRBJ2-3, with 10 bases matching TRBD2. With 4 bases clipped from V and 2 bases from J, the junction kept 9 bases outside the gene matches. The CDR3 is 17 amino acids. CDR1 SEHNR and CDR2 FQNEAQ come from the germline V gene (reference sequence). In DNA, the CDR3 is TGTGCCAGCAGCTCAACGGGACTAGCGCTAAACACAGATACGCAGTATTTT. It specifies CASSSTGLALNTDTQYF.

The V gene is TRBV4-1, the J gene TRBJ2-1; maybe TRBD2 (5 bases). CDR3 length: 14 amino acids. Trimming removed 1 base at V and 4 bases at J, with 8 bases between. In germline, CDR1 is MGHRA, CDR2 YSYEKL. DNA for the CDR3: TGCGCCAGCAGCCAAGGACTACAGTACAATGAGCAGTTCTTC. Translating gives CASSQGLQYNEQFF.

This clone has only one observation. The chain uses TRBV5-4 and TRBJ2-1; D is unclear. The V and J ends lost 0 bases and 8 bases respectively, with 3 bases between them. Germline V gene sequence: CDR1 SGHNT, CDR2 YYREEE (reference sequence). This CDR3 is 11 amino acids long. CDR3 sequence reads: CASSLAYEQFF. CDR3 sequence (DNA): TGTGCCAGCAGCTTGGCTTATGAGCAGTTCTTC.

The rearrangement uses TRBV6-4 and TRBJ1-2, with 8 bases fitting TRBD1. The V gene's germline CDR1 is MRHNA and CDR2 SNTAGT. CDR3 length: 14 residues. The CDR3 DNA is TGTGCTCTCACTTTACAACAGGGGGACTATGGCTACACCTTC. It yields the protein CALTLQQGDYGYTF.

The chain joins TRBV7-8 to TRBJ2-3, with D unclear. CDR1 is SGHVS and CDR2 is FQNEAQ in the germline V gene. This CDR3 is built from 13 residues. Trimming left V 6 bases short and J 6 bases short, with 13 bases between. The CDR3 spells CASSPLLADTQYF. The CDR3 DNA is TGTGCCAGCAGTCCCCTTCTTGCGGATACGCAGTATTTT.

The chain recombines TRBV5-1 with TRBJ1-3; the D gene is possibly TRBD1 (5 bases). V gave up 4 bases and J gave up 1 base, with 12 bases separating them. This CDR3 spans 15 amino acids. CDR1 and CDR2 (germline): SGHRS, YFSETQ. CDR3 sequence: CASSVRRVSGNTIYF. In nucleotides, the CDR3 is TGCGCCAGCAGCGTTCGCAGGGTATCTGGAAACACCATATATTTT.

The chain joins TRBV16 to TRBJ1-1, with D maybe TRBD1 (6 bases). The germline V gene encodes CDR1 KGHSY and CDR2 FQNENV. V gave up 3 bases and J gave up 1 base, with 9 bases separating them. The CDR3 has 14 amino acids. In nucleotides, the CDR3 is TGTGCCAGCAGCCATTCACAGGGGAACACTGAAGCTTTCTTT. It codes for CASSHSQGNTEAFF.

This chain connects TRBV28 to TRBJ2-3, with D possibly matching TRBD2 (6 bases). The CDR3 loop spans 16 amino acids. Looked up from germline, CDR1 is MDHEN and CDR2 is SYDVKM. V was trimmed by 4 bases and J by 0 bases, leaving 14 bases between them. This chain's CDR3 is CASSWIPGTSTDTQYF. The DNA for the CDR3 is TGTGCCAGCAGTTGGATTCCGGGGACTAGCACAGATACGCAGTATTTT.

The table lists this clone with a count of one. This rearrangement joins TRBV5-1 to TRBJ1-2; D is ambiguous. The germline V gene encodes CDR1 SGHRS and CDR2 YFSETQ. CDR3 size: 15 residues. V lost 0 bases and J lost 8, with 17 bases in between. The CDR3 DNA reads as TGCGCCAGCAGCTTGGTCGGGAATGAAGCTGAGGGCTACACCTTC. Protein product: CASSLVGNEAEGYTF.

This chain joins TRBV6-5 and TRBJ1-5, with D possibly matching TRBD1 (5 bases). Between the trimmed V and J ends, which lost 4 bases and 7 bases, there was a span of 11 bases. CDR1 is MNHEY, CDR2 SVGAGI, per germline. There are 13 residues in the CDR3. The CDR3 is CASSWGDRQPQHF. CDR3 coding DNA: TGTGCCAGCAGTTGGGGGGATAGGCAGCCCCAGCATTTT.

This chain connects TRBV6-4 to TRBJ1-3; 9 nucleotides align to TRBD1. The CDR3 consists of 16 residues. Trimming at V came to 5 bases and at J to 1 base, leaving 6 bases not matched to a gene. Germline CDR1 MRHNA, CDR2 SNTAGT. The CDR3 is CASSSDRGESGNTIYF. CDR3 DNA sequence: TGTGCCAGCAGTTCGGACAGGGGCGAATCTGGAAACACCATATATTTT.

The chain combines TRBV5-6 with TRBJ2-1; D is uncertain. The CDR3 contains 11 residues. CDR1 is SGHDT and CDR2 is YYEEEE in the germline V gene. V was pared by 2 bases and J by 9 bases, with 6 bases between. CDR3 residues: CASSFRSEQFF. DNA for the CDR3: TGTGCCAGCAGCTTCCGTAGTGAGCAGTTCTTC.

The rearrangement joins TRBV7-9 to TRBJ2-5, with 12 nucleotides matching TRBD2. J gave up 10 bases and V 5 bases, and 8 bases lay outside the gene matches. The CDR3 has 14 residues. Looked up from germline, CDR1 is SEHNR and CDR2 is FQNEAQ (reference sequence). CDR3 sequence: CASSLTLAGGDQYF. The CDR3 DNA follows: TGTGCCAGCAGCCTAACGCTAGCGGGAGGGGACCAGTACTTC.

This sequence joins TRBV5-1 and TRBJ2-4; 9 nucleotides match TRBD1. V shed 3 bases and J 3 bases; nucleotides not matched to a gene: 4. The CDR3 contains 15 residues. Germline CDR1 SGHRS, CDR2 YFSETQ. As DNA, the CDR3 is TGCGCCAGCAGCTCAAGGACAGGGGTCAAAAACATTCAGTACTTC. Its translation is CASSSRTGVKNIQYF. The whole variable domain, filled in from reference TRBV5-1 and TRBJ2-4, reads KAGVTQTPRYLIKTRGQQVTLSCSPISGHRSVSWYQQTPGQGLQFLFEYFSETQRNKGNFPGRFSGRQFSNSRSEMNVSTLELGDSALYLCASSSRTGVKNIQYFGAGTRLSVL.

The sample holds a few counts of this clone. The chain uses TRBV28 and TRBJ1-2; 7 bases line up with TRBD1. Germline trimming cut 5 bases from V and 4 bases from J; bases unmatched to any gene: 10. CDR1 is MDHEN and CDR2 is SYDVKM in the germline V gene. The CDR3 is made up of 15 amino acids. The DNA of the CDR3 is TGTGCCAGCAGTGTGGCCGACAGGGTAGGCTATGGCTACACCTTC. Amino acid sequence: CASSVADRVGYGYTF.

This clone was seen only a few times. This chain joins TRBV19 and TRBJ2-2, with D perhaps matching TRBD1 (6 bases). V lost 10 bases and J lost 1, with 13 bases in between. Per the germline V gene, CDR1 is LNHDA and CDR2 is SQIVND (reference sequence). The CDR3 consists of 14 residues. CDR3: CATCDRLNTGELFF. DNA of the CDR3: TGTGCCACTTGCGACAGGCTGAACACCGGGGAGCTGTTTTTT.

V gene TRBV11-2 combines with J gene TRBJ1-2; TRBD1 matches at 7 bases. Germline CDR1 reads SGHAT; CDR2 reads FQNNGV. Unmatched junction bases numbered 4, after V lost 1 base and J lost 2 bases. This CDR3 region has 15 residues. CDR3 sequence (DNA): TGTGCCAGCAGCTTAGTACAGGGGTGGAACTATGGCTACACCTTC. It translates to CASSLVQGWNYGYTF.

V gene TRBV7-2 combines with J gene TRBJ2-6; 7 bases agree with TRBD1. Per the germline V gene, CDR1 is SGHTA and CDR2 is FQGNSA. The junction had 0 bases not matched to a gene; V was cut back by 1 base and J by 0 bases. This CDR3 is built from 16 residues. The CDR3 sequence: CASSLGQGSGANVLTF. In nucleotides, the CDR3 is TGTGCCAGCAGCTTAGGACAGGGCTCTGGGGCCAACGTCCTGACTTTC. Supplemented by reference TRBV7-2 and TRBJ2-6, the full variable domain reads GAGVSQSPSNKVTEKGKDVELRCDPISGHTALYWYRQSLGQGLEFLIYFQGNSAPDKSGLPSDRFSAERTGGSVSTLTIQRTQQEDSAVYLCASSLGQGSGANVLTFGAGSRLTVL.

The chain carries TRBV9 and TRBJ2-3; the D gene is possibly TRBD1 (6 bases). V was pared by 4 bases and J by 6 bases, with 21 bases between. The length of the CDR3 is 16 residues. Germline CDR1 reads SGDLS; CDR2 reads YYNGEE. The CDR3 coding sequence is TGTGCCAGCAGCCCCCGAACAGGGAACATTGGCGATACGCAGTATTTT. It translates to CASSPRTGNIGDTQYF.

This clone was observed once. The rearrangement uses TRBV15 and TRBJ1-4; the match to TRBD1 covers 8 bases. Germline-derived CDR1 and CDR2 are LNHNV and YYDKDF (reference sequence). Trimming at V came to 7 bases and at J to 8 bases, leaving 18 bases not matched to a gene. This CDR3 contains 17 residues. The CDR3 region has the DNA TGTGCCACCACCTTGAGCCAGGGGGCGGGAGGGAAAGAAAAACTGTTTTTT. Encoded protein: CATTLSQGAGGKEKLFF.

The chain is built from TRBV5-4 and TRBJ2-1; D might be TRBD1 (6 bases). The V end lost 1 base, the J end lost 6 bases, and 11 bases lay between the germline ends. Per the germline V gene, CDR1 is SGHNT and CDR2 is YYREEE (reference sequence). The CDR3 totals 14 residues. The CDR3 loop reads CASSLLLGANEQFF. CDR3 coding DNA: TGTGCCAGCAGCTTGCTTCTGGGGGCCAATGAGCAGTTCTTC. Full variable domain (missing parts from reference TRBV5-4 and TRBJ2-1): ETGVTQSPTHLIKTRGQQVTLRCSSQSGHNTVSWYQQALGQGPQFIFQYYREEENGRGNFPPRFSGLQFPNYSSELNVNALELDDSALYLCASSLLLGANEQFFGPGTRLTVL.

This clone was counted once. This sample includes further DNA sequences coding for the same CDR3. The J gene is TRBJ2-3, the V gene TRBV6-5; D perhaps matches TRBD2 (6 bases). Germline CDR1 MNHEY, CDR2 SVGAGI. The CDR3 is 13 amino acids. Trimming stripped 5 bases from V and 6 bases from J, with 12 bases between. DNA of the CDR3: TGTGCCAGCAGTAGGACGGAGGGGGATACGCAGTATTTT. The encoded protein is CASSRTEGDTQYF.

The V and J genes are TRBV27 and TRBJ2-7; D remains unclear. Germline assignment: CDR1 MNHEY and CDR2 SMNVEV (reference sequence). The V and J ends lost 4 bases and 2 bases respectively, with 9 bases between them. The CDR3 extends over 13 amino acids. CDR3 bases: TGTGCCAGCAGTTATGCAGGTGCCTACGAGCAGTACTTC. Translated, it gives CASSYAGAYEQYF.

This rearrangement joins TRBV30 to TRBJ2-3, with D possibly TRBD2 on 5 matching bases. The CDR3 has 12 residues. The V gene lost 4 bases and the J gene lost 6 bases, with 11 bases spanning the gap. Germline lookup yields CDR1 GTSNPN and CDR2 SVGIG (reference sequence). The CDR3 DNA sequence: TGTGCCTGGACGGGAAGCGTGGATACGCAGTATTTT. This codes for CAWTGSVDTQYF. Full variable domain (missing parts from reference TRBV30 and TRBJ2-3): SQTIHQWPATLVQPVGSPLSLECTVEGTSNPNLYWYRQAAGRGLQLLFYSVGIGQISSEVPQNLSASRPQDRQFILSSKKLLLSDSGFYLCAWTGSVDTQYFGPGTRLTVL.

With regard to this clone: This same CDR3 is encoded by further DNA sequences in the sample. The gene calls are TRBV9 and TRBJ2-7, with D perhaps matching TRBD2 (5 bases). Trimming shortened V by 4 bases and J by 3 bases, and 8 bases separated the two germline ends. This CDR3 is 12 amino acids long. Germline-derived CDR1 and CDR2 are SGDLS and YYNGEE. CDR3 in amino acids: CASSPGGYEQYF. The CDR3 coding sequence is TGTGCCAGCAGCCCTGGAGGCTACGAGCAGTACTTC. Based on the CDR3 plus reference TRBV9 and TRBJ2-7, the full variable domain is DSGVTQTPKHLITATGQRVTLRCSPRSGDLSVYWYQQSLDQGLQFLIQYYNGEERAKGNILERFSAQQFPDLHSELNLSSLELGDSALYFCASSPGGYEQYFGPGTRLTVT.

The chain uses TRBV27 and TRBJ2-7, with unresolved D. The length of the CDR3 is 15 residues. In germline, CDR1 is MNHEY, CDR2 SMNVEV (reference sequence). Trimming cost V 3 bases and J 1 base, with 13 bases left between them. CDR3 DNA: TGTGCCAGCAGTTTGAGCCAGGATTTGTCCTACGAGCAGTACTTC. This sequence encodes CASSLSQDLSYEQYF.

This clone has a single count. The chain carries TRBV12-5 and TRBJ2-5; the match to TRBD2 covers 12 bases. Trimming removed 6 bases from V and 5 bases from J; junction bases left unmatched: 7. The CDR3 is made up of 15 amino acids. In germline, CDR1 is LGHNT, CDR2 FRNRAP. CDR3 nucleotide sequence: TGTGCTAGTGGCGTACTAGCGGGAGGTGGGGAGACCCAGTACTTC. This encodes CASGVLAGGGETQYF.

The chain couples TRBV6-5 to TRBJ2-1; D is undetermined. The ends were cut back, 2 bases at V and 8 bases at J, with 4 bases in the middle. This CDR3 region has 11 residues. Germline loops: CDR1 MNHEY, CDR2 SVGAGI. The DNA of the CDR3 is TGTGCCAGCAGTTACAGCCATGAGCAGTTCTTC. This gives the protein CASSYSHEQFF.

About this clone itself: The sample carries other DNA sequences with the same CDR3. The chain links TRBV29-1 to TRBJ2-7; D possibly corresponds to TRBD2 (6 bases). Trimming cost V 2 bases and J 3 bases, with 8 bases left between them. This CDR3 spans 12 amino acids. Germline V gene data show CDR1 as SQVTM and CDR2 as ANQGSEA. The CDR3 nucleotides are TGCAGCGTTGAACCGGAGGGCTACGAGCAGTACTTC. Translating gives CSVEPEGYEQYF.